Below, one T cell receptor beta chain is given with its context. This record belongs to a study of T-cell reconstitution after alpha-beta-depleted transplantation in children. Preparing the TCRbeta library involved the use of unique molecular identifiers. TCRdb reprocessed the PCR reads via MiXCR and lists one record per CDR3 protein. This table has about 110,000 distinct CDR3 sequences, about 6.4% appearing once. The V gene lost 4 bases and the J gene lost 3 bases, with 14 bases spanning the gap. The V gene's germline CDR1 is SGDLS and CDR2 YYNGEE. The CDR3 extends over 14 amino acids. Material: PBMCs, mostly from graft donor cells, obtained 360 days after TCRalphabeta/CD19-depleted stem cell transplant. The rearrangement uses TRBV9 and TRBJ2-7; D is perhaps TRBD1 (6 bases). The source is a male patient under 10 years old who had a stem cell transplant for acute lymphoblastic leukemia, so the T cells may come from the graft donor. CDR3 in DNA: TGTGCCAGCAGCCTTGGACAGCACGGCTACGAGCAGTACTTC. Protein sequence: CASSLGQHGYEQYF.